This TCR beta chain was profiled in a study of a mutant IDH1 vaccine in newly diagnosed glioma. Trimming shortened V by 6 bases and J by 2 bases, and 11 bases separated the two germline ends. CDR3 length: 13 residues. A note on this clone: Its antigen remains unidentified.

Sequencing was performed with immunoSEQ multiplex PCR; in TCRdb, only in-frame clones are kept and a portion is missing. The table lists roughly 70,000 clones, 80% to 90% of them singletons. Regarding the study as a whole: Vaccination elicited immune responses in roughly 93% of patients.

The time point is: baseline, week 1 (first vaccination visit). The treatment denotes: pre-vaccination baseline after standard-of-care therapy. The sample in question was PBMCs, obtained from a glioma patient treated with radiotherapy, temozolomide or both. The chain has TRBV23-1 and TRBJ2-7, with unresolved D. TRBV23-1 is an ORF; its function is uncertain. The receptor was isolated from a man younger than 45 with glioma. The DNA for the CDR3 is TGCGCCAGCAGCCAAGGGTTCGCCTACGAGCAGTACTTC. This sequence encodes CASSQGFAYEQYF.